A single T cell receptor (beta chain) is shown here with its context. Patients of the Seattle cohort, enrolled during active infection, were followed longitudinally. These data come from a study of blood T cell repertoires in COVID-19. Study overall: Samples taken during acute and convalescent COVID-19 were collected in the United States, Italy and Spain.

The authors' processing: Reference gene primer amplification yielded estimated nucleated cell counts. Only in-frame clones appear in the TCRdb table, and some are missing; sequencing was by immunoSEQ multiplex PCR. V and J calls and clone size are given by that table; D and trimming were obtained from the DNA. The sample lists about 220,000 clones; around 83% were seen once. This sequence originates from a woman aged 70-85 years with COVID-19, enrolled during active disease. The sequencing sample was made of peripheral blood.

The CDR3 sequence is CASSLESYAPGNEQFF. The DNA of the CDR3 is TGTGCCAGCAGTTTGGAGAGTTATGCTCCCGGCAATGAGCAGTTCTTC. V is TRBV6-6 and J is TRBJ2-1; D gene ambiguous. The CDR3 loop spans 16 amino acids. V was shortened by 4 bases and J by 6 bases, with 19 bases between the two germline ends. Germline lookup yields CDR1 MNHNY and CDR2 SVGAGI (reference sequence).